Described below is a single T cell receptor (beta chain) sequence and its context. Its target is unknown. Measured with immunoSEQ multiplex PCR; TCRdb has only the in-frame clones, and not every one. The sample lists approximately 160,000 clones, around 84% occurring once. The data derive from a study of PD-1 blockade in classical Hodgkin lymphoma. In the study overall: Intravenous delivery of nivolumab at 3 mg/kg to patients occurred every 2 weeks.

Every single patient, without exception, relapsed after autologous stem cell transplantation, and brentuximab vedotin exposure varied. Complete response, partial response or progressive disease constituted the best response categories observed. Overall study findings and caveats: No one has yet defined what causes the repertoire differences, which may be disease activity or prior therapy.

The CDR3 spans 15 residues. V gave up 0 bases and J gave up 3 bases, with 11 bases separating them. From germline, CDR1 is LNHNV and CDR2 YYDKDF (reference sequence). The source material was peripheral blood mononuclear cells (PBMCs), sampled before the second cycle of nivolumab. J is TRBJ1-1 and V is TRBV15; D unresolved. This sequence was found in a human donor with classical Hodgkin lymphoma. The DNA for the CDR3 is TGTGCCACCAGCAGAGATTTTCGGGGATACACTGAAGCTTTCTTT. The encoded protein is CATSRDFRGYTEAFF.